The rows below give T cell receptor beta chains drawn from one sample of a study of cytomegalovirus exposure and HLA in healthy donors. TCRdb's copy holds only in-frame clones and misses some; the assay was immunoSEQ multiplex PCR. The table lists approximately 79,000 clones, over 70% of them singletons, with about 9.1% in the top ten. Sequenced: PBMCs. The receptor source for this set is a man aged 40-49 years in good health and CMV-seropositive. The CDR3 runs from the conserved cysteine through the conserved F or W. Each record gives: J gene, V gene, CDR3 protein.

TRBJ2-7,TRBV11-2,CASSRTGIDEQYF
TRBJ1-2,TRBV28,CASSPPSNYGYTF
TRBJ2-4,TRBV2,CASRPGQGAAKNIQYF
TRBJ2-7,TRBV7-2,CASNDPTGYEQYF
TRBJ2-2,TRBV28,CASSFYMGPDTGELFF
TRBJ1-5,TRBV19,CASSFRQGNQPQHF
TRBJ1-3,TRBV6-1,CASSEPGSGNTIYF
TRBJ1-6,TRBV30,CAWSLPGNSPLHF
TRBJ1-1,TRBV9,CASSVTTDEAFF
TRBJ1-1,TRBV19,CASSIDMNTEAFF
TRBJ2-1,TRBV5-1,CASSREGLADYNEQFF
TRBJ1-4,TRBV6-1,CASSESGQRQSNEKLFF
TRBJ1-5,TRBV27,CASSMDSYSNQPQHF
TRBJ1-1,TRBV30,CAWSTGLYTEAFF
TRBJ1-5,TRBV2,CASSESQWNQPQHF
.,TRBV2,CATHPGTATYEQYF
.,TRBV4-1,CASSRKTESYEQYF
TRBJ2-7,TRBV28,CASSFTHRATGTSGRLEQYF
TRBJ2-3,TRBV6-1,CASSETSGGADTQYF
TRBJ1-1,TRBV10-3,CAISENPGLGMNTEAFF
TRBJ1-2,TRBV29-1,CSVSGTGNGYTF
TRBJ1-5,TRBV7-9,CASSLESRDRVNQPQHF
TRBJ2-5,TRBV7-9,CASSLTGTLQETQYF
TRBJ1-5,TRBV7-4,CASSFGGRGHSNQPQHF
TRBJ1-3,TRBV5-1,CASSLAPQGSSGNTIYF
TRBJ2-7,TRBV2,CASSGVRGTSDEQYF